The rows below give T cell receptor beta chains drawn from one sample of a study of cytomegalovirus exposure and HLA in healthy donors. The table came from immunoSEQ multiplex PCR; TCRdb's copy has only in-frame clones and leaves some out. The repertoire holds approximately 160,000 clones, with roughly 80% as singletons. The sequencing sample was made of PBMCs. The receptor set was obtained from a boy between 2 and 10 years old in good health and CMV-seronegative. CDR3s include the opening cysteine and the closing phenylalanine or tryptophan. Each record gives: clone size, V gene, CDR3 protein. Expanded clones are given a class, and other clones once, few, many or no size at all.

clone size: .; V gene: TRBV19; CDR3 protein: CASSIEDYPNTGELFF
clone size: .; V gene: TRBV30; CDR3 protein: CASPGQGVNYGYTF
clone size: few; V gene: TRBV19; CDR3 protein: CATRTGVMNTEAFF
clone size: .; V gene: TRBV6-5; CDR3 protein: CASSYSEGRTEAFF
clone size: few; V gene: TRBV6-6; CDR3 protein: CASSQQGMNTEAFF
clone size: once; V gene: TRBV5-1; CDR3 protein: CASSLGEGDSQVYF
clone size: .; V gene: TRBV23-1; CDR3 protein: CASSHWAHYEQYF
clone size: .; V gene: TRBV7-9; CDR3 protein: CASRGTGWGTEAFF
clone size: .; V gene: TRBV5-1; CDR3 protein: CASSSDRAFYGYTF
clone size: .; V gene: TRBV30; CDR3 protein: CAWSRAGGRVNTEAFF
clone size: .; V gene: TRBV9; CDR3 protein: CASSPGWQNQETQYF
clone size: few; V gene: TRBV5-1; CDR3 protein: CASSLGTHGYTF
clone size: few; V gene: TRBV10-3; CDR3 protein: CAISESWVAGGLPFGEQYF
clone size: .; V gene: TRBV29-1; CDR3 protein: CSVEDRQDTDTQYF
clone size: .; V gene: TRBV18; CDR3 protein: CASTRAGESGANVLTF
clone size: .; V gene: TRBV4-2; CDR3 protein: CASSQDPAGGPQDTQYF
clone size: .; V gene: TRBV5-4; CDR3 protein: CASSGRGLDTEAFF
clone size: once; V gene: TRBV7-2; CDR3 protein: CASSLVGEKLFF
clone size: .; V gene: TRBV27; CDR3 protein: CASSLTWTSGNEQFF
clone size: .; V gene: TRBV7-8; CDR3 protein: CASSLPVDGSSYEQYF
clone size: .; V gene: TRBV10-2; CDR3 protein: CATRSGQGGTSGGSTSTDTQYF
clone size: .; V gene: TRBV19; CDR3 protein: CASSNLAGTGFSYEQYF
clone size: .; V gene: TRBV6-1; CDR3 protein: CASSLSPGEGEQYF
clone size: .; V gene: TRBV2; CDR3 protein: CAGFGAVGYTF
clone size: few; V gene: TRBV27; CDR3 protein: CASSSRGDSLTGELFF
clone size: .; V gene: TRBV11-2; CDR3 protein: CASSLDHTDTQYF
clone size: .; V gene: TRBV5-1; CDR3 protein: CASSEPDRTFGSGANVLTF
clone size: .; V gene: TRBV27; CDR3 protein: CASRGTGLAAIKETQYF
clone size: .; V gene: TRBV7-3; CDR3 protein: CASSLVGGEVTEAFF
clone size: .; V gene: TRBV2; CDR3 protein: CASRGKTSLPAYGYTF
clone size: .; V gene: TRBV6-1; CDR3 protein: CASTSGGWDEKLFF
clone size: .; V gene: TRBV4-1; CDR3 protein: CASSQDPGGEKLFF
clone size: .; V gene: TRBV6-6; CDR3 protein: CASSSQGVGTEAFF
clone size: .; V gene: TRBV28; CDR3 protein: CASSLPTGTTMNTEAFF
clone size: .; V gene: TRBV2; CDR3 protein: CASSERLGSSYNEQFF
clone size: .; V gene: TRBV11-3; CDR3 protein: CASSPRFRVQPQHF
clone size: .; V gene: TRBV19; CDR3 protein: CASSISAGGHNEQFF
clone size: .; V gene: TRBV9; CDR3 protein: CASGAGDPSGAYEQYF
clone size: .; V gene: TRBV4-1; CDR3 protein: CASSRDSSSYEQYF
clone size: .; V gene: TRBV19; CDR3 protein: CASSQMGQGQETQYF
clone size: .; V gene: TRBV10-3; CDR3 protein: CAISEVRWGQGTEAFF
clone size: .; V gene: TRBV5-1; CDR3 protein: CASRRTGVRNYGYTF